This T cell receptor beta chain is from a study of shared clonotypes between healthy human individuals. Study context: Aged between 18 and 49, the donors were a couple of women and three men.

Note on this clone: No antigen is known for it.

The CDR3 sequence is 15 residues long. V shed 4 bases, J shed 1 base, and the junction held 5 bases outside the gene matches. CDR1 is SGHNT and CDR2 is YYREEE in the germline V gene (reference sequence). Profiled with immunoSEQ multiplex PCR; TCRdb holds only in-frame clones, not every one. Here the sample spans 200,000 to 250,000 clones, under 80% being singletons. Study outcomes and limitations: Genetic and exposure-history diversity was limited by the small donor number.

Every donor, a Caucasian adult, lived in Nashville, Tennessee. CD45RA-negative memory and CD45RA+ naive subsets were split from the CD4+ cells. The chain employs TRBV5-4 and TRBJ2-7; TRBD2 aligns across 10 bases. The clonotype comes from a man aged 25 to 45 in good health. Material: memory CD4+ T cells sorted from blood. Subset in this sample: CD45RA-negative fraction. CDR3 protein: CASSAGTSESYEQYF. DNA of the CDR3: TGTGCCAGCAGCGCAGGGACTAGCGAGTCCTACGAGCAGTACTTC.